This T cell receptor (beta chain) was recovered during a study of regulatory T cells in long-lasting Graves disease. Researchers made TCR beta libraries by using iRepertoire HTBI primers and running Arm-PCR on CDR3 regions. TCRdb called the multiplex PCR reads again in MiXCR, with one record for every CDR3 protein. This repertoire shows more than 400,000 distinct CDR3 sequences, about 17% found once; its top ten account for around 10%. Germline CDR1 and CDR2: SEHNR and FQNEAQ (reference sequence). This CDR3 has 14 residues. The ends lost 5 bases at V and 6 bases at J; junction bases unmatched: 4. This clonotype was seen many times. Its antigen is as yet unknown. Regarding time point: newly diagnosed GD, antithyroid drugs for less than 3 months. Preparation of the TCR library used RNA extracted from PBMCs. Study-wide results and caveats: Sample size was small, which may have lowered accuracy. The number of shared public clonotypes was higher in persistent patients (roughly 3,000) than new patients (over 900).

This same sample was also taken into another study, of T cells in Graves' hyperthyroidism and ophthalmopathy.

The rearrangement links TRBV7-9 to TRBJ1-6; TRBD1 aligns across 7 bases. This TCR was sampled from a woman in her twenties or thirties with Graves disease. The sample here was peripheral blood mononuclear cells (PBMCs), taken at new diagnosis, from a patient treated with antithyroid drugs. The CDR3 bases are TGTGCCAGCAGCACCGGGACAGCTAATTCACCCCTCCACTTT. It specifies CASSTGTANSPLHF.